This T cell receptor beta chain was found in a study of blood T cell repertoires in COVID-19 (TCRdb year 2020). About the full investigation: The collaborator samples originated in the United States, Italy and Spain and spanned the acute and convalescent phases of COVID-19. The material from the prospective study consisted of cDNA or gDNA derived from T cells, B-cell-depleted T cells, or PBMCs. Deeply sampled blood TCRbeta repertoires from subjects exposed to, actively infected with, or recovered from COVID-19 were included in the dataset. A freely available public database, intended as a resource for researchers studying the immune response to SARS-CoV-2, is where the repertoires were released. The samples were drawn from two sources: the first 160 participants of the ongoing ImmuneRACE study, and 1,200 or so subjects contributed by 6 global collaborators. A de-identified subject ID, COVID-19 status, age in years and sex were almost always included in the sample metadata. Where HLA class I and class II types were available, the types were taken from metadata supplied by the sample provider, not from assay-based typing. Overall results and qualifications from the work: Clinical and demographic metadata were provided uncurated, with the amount varying by source and participant.

The collaborating institutions used their own protocols to collect whole blood in K2EDTA tubes. For TCRbeta analysis, collaborators shipped samples in one of three forms: frozen whole blood, isolated PBMCs, or DNA extracted from either of those sample types. TCRbeta CDR3 regions were amplified from genomic DNA by means of the immunoSEQ Assay, a bias-controlled multiplex PCR. Concerning the study's data processing: Within the assay, amplification of reference gene primers was used to estimate how many nucleated cells each sample contained. To quantify the absolute abundance of each unique TCRbeta CDR3 rearrangement, sequence reads were collapsed and filtered. For each sample, productive Simpson clonality was calculated as the square root of Simpson's diversity index across productive rearrangements. The source is immuneACCESS, and TCRdb retained only in-frame sequences with V and J called. Part of the clones is not carried over; for the studies checked, unresolved V genes explain less than half of this, and the remainder is unexplained. V and J calls and clone size are given by that table; D and trimming were obtained from the DNA. Here the sample has about 42,000 clones; 80% to 90% occur a single time. Over 8% of the sample is held by the ten biggest clonotypes.

As to this clone: Which antigen it targets is not known. No much larger clone exists at a distance of one base, and base qualities are not known.

The CDR1 and CDR2 encoded by the germline V gene are SNHLY and FYNNEI. From the cysteine up to the phenylalanine, the CDR3 has a length of 13 residues. Only the CDR3 part of the read is kept: 39 bases, read in frame from the first base. V was cut back by 6 bases and J by 1 base, leaving a gap of 9 bases between them. In this chain, TRBV2 is recombined with TRBJ2-5; the best D guess is TRBD1, with 5 bases matching. The source is a man aged 25-45 years with active or convalescent COVID-19. The sample consisted of peripheral blood. The DNA reads TGTGCCAGCAGAGGACACCTCCAAGAGACCCAGTACTTC. This is translated as CASRGHLQETQYF.